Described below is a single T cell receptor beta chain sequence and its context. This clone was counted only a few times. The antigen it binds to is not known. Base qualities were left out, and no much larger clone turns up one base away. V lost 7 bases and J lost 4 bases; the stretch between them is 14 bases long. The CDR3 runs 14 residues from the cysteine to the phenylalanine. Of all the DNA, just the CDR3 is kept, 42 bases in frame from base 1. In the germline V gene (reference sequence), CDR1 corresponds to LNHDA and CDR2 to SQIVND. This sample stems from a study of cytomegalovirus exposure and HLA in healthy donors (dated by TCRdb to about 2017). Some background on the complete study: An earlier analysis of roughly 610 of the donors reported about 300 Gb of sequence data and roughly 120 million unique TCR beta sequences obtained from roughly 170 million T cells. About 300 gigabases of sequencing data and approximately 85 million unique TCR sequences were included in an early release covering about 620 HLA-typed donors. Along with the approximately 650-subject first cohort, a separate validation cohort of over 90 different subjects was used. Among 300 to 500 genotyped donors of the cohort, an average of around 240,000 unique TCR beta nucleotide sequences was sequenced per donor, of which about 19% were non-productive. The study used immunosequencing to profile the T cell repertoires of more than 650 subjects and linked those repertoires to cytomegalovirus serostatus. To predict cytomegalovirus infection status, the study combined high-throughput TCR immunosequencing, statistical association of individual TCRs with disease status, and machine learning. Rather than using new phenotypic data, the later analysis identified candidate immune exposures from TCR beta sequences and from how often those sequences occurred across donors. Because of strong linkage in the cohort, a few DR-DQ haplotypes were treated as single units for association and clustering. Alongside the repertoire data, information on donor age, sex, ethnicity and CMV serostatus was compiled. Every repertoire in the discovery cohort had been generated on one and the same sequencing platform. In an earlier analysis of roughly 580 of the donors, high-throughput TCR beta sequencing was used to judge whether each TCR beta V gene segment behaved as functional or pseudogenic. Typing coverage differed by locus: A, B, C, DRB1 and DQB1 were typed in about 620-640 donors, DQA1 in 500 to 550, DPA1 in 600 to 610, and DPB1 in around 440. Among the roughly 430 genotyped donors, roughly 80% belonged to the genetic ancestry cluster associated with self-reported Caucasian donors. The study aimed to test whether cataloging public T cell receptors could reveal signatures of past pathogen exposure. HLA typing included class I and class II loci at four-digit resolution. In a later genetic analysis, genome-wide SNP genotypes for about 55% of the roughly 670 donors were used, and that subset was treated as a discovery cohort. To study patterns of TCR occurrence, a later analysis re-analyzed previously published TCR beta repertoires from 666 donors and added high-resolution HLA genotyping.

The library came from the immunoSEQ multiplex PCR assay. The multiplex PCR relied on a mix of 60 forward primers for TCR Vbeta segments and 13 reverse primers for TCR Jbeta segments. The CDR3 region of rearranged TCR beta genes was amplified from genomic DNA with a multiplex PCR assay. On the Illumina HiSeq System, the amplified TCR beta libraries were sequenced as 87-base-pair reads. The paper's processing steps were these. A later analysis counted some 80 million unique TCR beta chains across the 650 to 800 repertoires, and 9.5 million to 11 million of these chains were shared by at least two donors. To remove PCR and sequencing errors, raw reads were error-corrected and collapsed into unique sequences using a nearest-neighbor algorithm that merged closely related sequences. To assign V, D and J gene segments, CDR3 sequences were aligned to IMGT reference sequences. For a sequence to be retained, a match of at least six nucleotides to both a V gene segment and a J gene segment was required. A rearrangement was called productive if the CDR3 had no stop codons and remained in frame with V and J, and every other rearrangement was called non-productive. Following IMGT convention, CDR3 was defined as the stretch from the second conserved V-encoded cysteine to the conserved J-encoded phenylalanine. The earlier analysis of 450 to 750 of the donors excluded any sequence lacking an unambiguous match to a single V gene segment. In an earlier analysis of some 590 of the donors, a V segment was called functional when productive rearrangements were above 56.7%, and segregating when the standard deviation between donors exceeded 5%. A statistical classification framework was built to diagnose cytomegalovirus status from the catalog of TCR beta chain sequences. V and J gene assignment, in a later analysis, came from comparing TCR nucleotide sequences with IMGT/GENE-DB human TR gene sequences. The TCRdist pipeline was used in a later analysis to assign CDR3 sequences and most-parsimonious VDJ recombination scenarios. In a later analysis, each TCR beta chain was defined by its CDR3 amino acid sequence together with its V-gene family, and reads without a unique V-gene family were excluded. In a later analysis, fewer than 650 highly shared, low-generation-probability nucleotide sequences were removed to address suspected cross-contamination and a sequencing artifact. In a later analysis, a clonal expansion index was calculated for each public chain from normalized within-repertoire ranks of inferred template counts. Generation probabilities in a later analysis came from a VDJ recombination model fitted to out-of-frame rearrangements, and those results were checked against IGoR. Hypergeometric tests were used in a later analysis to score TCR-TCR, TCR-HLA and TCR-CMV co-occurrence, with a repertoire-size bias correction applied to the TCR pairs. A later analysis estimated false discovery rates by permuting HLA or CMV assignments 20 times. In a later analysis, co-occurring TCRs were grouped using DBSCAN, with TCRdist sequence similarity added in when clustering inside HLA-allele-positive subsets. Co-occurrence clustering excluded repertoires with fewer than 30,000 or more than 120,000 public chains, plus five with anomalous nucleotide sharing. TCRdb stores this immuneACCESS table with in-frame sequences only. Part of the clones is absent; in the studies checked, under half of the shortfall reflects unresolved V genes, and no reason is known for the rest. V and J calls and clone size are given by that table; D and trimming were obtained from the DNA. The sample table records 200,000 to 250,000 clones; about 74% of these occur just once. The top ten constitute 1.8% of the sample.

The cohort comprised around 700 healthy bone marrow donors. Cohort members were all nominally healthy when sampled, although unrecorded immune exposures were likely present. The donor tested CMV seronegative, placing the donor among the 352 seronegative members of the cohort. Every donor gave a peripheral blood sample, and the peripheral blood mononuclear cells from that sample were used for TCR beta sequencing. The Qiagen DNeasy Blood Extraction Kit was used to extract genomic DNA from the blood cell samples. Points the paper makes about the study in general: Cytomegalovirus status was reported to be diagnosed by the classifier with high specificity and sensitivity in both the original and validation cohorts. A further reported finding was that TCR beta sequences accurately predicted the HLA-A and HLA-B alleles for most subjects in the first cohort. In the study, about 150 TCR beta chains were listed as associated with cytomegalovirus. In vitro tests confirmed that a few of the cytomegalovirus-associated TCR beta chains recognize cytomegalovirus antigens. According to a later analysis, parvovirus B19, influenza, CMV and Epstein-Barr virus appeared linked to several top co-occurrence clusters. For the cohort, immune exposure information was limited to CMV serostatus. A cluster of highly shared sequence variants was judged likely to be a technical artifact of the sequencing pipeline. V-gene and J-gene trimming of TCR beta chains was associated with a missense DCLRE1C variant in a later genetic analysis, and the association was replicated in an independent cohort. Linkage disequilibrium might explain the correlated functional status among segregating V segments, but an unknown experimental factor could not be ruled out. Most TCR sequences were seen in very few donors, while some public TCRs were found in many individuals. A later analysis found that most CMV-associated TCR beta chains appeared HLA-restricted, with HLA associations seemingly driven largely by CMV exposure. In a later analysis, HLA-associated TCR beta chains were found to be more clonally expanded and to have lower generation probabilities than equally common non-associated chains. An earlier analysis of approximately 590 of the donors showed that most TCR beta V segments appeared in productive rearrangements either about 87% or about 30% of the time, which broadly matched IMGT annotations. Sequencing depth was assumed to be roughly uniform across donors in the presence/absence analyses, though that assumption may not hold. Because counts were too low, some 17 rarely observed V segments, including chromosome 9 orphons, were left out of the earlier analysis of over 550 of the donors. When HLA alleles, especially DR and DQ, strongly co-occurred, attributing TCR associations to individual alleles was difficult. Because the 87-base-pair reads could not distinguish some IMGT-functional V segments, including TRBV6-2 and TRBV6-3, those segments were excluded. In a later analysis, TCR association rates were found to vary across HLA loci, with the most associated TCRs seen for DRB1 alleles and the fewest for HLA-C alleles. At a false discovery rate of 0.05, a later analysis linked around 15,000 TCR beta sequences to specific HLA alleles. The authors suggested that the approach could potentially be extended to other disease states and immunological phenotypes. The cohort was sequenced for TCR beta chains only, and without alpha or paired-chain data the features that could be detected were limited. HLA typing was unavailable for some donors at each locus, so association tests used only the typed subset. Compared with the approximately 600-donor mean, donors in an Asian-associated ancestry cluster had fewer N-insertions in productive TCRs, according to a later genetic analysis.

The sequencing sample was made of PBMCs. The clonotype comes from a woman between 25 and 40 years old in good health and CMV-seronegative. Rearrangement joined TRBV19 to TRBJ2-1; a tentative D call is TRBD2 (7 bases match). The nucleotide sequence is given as TGTGCCAGTAAGATGGGGGGGGCATACAATGAGCAGTTCTTC. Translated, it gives CASKMGGAYNEQFF.